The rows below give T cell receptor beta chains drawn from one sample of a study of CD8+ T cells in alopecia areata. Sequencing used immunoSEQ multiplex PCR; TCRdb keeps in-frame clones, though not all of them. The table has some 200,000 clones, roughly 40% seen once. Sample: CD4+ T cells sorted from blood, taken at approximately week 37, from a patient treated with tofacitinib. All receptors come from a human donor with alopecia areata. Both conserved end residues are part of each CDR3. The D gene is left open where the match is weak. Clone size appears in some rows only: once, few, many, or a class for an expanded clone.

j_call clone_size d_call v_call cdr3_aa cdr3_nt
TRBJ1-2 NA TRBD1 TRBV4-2 CASSRPIEGASGYTF TGTGCCAGCAGCCGCCCGATAGAGGGGGCAAGCGGCTACACCTTC
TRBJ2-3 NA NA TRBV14 CASSQDVGRYTDTQYF TGTGCCAGCAGCCAAGACGTTGGACGATACACAGATACGCAGTATTTT
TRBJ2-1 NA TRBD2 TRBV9 CASSAGTSEYNEQFF TGTGCCAGCAGCGCCGGGACTAGCGAATACAATGAGCAGTTCTTC
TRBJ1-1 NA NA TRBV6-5 CASRDNTEAFF TGTGCCAGCCGAGATAACACTGAAGCTTTCTTT
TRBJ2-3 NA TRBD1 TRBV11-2 CASSIRGQGTDTQYF TGTGCCAGCAGCATCAGGGGGCAAGGCACAGATACGCAGTATTTT
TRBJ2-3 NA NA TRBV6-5 CASSYSPTIATDTQYF TGTGCCAGCAGTTACTCGCCCACGATTGCCACAGATACGCAGTATTTT
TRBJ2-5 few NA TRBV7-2 CASSARRSGETQYF TGTGCCAGCAGCGCGCGACGCAGCGGGGAGACCCAGTACTTC
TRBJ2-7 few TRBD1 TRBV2 CASSATTGQGEQYF TGTGCCAGCAGCGCTACGACCGGACAGGGCGAGCAGTACTTC
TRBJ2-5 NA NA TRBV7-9 CASSLGSADRETQYF TGTGCCAGCAGCTTGGGTTCGGCAGATAGAGAGACCCAGTACTTC
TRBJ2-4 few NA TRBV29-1 CSVFRGNIQYF TGCAGCGTCTTTAGGGGAAACATTCAGTACTTC
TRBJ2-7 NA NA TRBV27 CASSRQGLRTYEQYF TGTGCCAGCAGCCGACAGGGACTCAGGACCTACGAGCAGTACTTC
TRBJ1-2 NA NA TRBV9 CASSERSAGNYGYTF TGTGCCAGCAGCGAGCGGAGTGCGGGAAACTATGGCTACACCTTC
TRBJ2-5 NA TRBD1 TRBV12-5 CASGRDRGETQYF TGTGCTAGTGGCCGTGACAGGGGAGAGACCCAGTACTTC
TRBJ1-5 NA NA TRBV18 CASSPGTENQPQHF TGTGCCAGCTCACCTGGGACCGAGAATCAGCCCCAGCATTTT
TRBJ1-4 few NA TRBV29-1 CSVGTTGTNEKLFF TGCAGCGTGGGAACGACAGGAACTAATGAAAAACTGTTTTTT
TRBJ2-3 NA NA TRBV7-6 CASSRGQQRLTDTQYF TGTGCCAGCAGCCGCGGGCAACAGCGGCTGACAGATACGCAGTATTTT
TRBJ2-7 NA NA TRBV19 CASSIMDSSYEQYF TGTGCCAGTAGTATAATGGACAGCTCCTACGAGCAGTACTTC
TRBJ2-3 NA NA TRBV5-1 CASSLFGADTQYF TGCGCCAGCAGCTTGTTTGGGGCGGATACGCAGTATTTT
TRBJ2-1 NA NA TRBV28 CASTLEQRPSQNEQFF TGTGCCAGCACCCTAGAGCAGAGGCCATCCCAGAATGAGCAGTTCTTC
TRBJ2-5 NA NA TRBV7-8 CASTNSLRETQYF TGTGCCAGCACCAACAGCCTCCGGGAGACCCAGTACTTC
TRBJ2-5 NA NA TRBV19 CASSSTGSQETQYF TGTGCCAGTAGTTCGACAGGCTCTCAAGAGACCCAGTACTTC
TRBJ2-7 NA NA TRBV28 CASTLGSSYEQYF TGTGCCAGCACTCTAGGGAGCTCCTACGAGCAGTACTTC
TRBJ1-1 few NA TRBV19 CASSRGAGKTMNTEAFF TGTGCCAGTAGTCGAGGGGCAGGGAAGACTATGAACACTGAAGCTTTCTTT
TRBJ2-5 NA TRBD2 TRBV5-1 CASSLSGTRETQYF TGCGCCAGCAGCTTATCCGGGACTAGAGAGACCCAGTACTTC
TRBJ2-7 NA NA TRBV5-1 CASSPDTYEQYF TGCGCCAGCAGCCCGGACACCTACGAGCAGTACTTC
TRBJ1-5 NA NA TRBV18 CASSRGGQPQHF TGTGCCAGCTCACGGGGGGGACAGCCCCAGCATTTT
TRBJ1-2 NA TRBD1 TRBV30 CAFSSTGGHYGYTF TGTGCCTTCAGTTCGACAGGGGGCCACTATGGCTACACCTTC
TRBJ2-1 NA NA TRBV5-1 CASRPQGSGEQFF TGCGCCAGCAGGCCTCAAGGGTCCGGAGAGCAGTTCTTC
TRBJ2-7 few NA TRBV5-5 CASSFNGQYEQYF TGTGCCAGCAGCTTTAACGGGCAGTACGAGCAGTACTTC
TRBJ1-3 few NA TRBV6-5 CAIAQGGNTIYF TGTGCCATAGCACAGGGAGGAAACACCATATATTTT
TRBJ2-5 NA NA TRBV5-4 CASSRGERETQYF TGTGCCAGCAGCAGGGGAGAGAGGGAGACCCAGTACTTC
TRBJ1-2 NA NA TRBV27 CASSGVALAGYTF TGTGCCAGCAGTGGAGTCGCTCTTGCTGGCTACACCTTC
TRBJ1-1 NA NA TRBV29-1 CSVELGRRTEAFF TGCAGCGTTGAACTGGGGCGTCGGACTGAAGCTTTCTTT
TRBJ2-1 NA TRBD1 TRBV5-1 CASSSTGGQYNEQFF TGCGCCAGCAGCTCCACAGGGGGCCAATACAATGAGCAGTTCTTC
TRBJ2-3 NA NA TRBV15 CATSRDWVTSDTQYF TGTGCCACCAGCAGAGATTGGGTAACCTCAGATACGCAGTATTTT
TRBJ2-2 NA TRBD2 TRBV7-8 CASSLAGTSGRTGELFF TGTGCCAGCAGCTTAGCGGGAACTAGCGGGCGCACCGGGGAGCTGTTTTTT
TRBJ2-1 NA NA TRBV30 CAWSDTGNYNEQFF TGTGCCTGGAGTGATACCGGGAACTACAATGAGCAGTTCTTC
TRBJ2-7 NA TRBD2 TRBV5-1 CASSTGTSGSYEQYF TGCGCCAGCAGCACAGGGACTAGCGGGTCCTACGAGCAGTACTTC
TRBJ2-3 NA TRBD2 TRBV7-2 CASNLGGDTQYF TGTGCCAGCAACCTGGGGGGGGATACGCAGTATTTT
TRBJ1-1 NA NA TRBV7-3 CASSLLPRDTEAFF TGTGCCAGCAGCTTACTCCCACGGGACACTGAAGCTTTCTTT
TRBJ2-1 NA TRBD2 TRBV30 CAWSRLAGANNEQFF TGTGCCTGGAGTAGACTAGCGGGAGCGAATAATGAGCAGTTCTTC